The source of this T cell receptor beta chain is a study of T cell responses to AZD1222 COVID-19 vaccine. Study-wide points: Without day 14 samples, only post-peak T cell repertoires were studied. Vaccine-related CD4 TCRs covered spike, predominating at 160-218 and 743-854. The donor group comprised mostly white British people and more females; the analysis possibly underestimated clonal diversity.

With regard to this clone: Its antigen is unknown.

TCRdb's copy holds only in-frame clones and misses some; the assay was immunoSEQ multiplex PCR. The table includes approximately 99,000 clones, 70% to 90% detected once. Trimming at V came to 3 bases and at J to 8 bases, leaving 1 base not matched to a gene. CDR1 and CDR2 (germline): KGHSH, LQKENI. CDR3 length: 13 residues. The TCR was taken from an adult in good health. The V call is TRBV18, the J call TRBJ1-3; TRBD1 aligns across 10 bases. Here the sequenced sample was peripheral blood, taken on day 0 of AZD1222 vaccination. CDR3 sequence: CASSPDRGYTIYF. For the CDR3, the DNA is TGTGCCAGCTCACCGGACAGGGGGTACACCATATATTTT.